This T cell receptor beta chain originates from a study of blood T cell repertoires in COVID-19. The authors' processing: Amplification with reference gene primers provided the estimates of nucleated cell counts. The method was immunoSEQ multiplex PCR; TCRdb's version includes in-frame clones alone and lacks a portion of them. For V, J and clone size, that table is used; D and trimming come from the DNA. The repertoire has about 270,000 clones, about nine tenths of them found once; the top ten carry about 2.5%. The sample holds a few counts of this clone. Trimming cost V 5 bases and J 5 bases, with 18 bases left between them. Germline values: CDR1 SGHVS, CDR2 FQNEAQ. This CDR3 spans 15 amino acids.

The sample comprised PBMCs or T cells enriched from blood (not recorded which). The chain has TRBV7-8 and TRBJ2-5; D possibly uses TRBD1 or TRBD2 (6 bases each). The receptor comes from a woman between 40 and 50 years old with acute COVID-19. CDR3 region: CASSRGTNSRETQYF. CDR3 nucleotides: TGTGCCAGCAGCCGGGGGACAAACAGTCGGGAGACCCAGTACTTC.